What follows describes a single TCR beta chain. What it recognizes is unknown. Sequenced by immunoSEQ multiplex PCR; TCRdb stores in-frame clones only, minus some. The repertoire holds 150,000 to 200,000 clones, with around 93% as singletons. The data stem from a study of T cell responses to AZD1222 COVID-19 vaccine. Study results and limitations: Just a handful of people given AZD1222 tested seropositive at baseline. The sample set comprised mostly white British donors with more females, and clonal diversity was possibly underestimated.

The clonotype originates from an adult in good health. The source material was peripheral blood, sampled on day 0 of AZD1222 vaccination.

The chain's CDR3 is CASSPRTGAPMNTEAFF. In DNA form, the CDR3 reads TGTGCCAGCAGCCCGCGGACAGGGGCCCCTATGAACACTGAAGCTTTCTTT. The chain employs TRBV27 and TRBJ1-1; TRBD1 agrees at 9 bases. This CDR3 is built from 17 residues. The V gene end was trimmed by 6 bases and the J gene end by 0 bases; junction bases not matched to a gene: 11. CDR1 and CDR2 (germline): MNHEY, SMNVEV (reference sequence).